This T cell receptor beta chain appears in the sequencing data of a study of glioma-infiltrating T cells. Study-wide results and caveats: Gliomas, especially low-grade, showed above-expected tissue-blood divergence; non-neoplastic patients showed below.

Amplification of TCR alpha and beta CDR3 regions from RNA used iRepertoire nested multiplex PCR. TCRdb fed the multiplex PCR reads into MiXCR, producing one record per CDR3 protein. The sample lists about 130,000 distinct CDR3 sequences; around 25% were seen once. In this sample, this clonotype turned up many times. Antigen specificity is unknown. The TCR comes from a human donor with low-grade glioma or glioblastoma, undergoing nonglioma brain surgery, or in good health (not recorded which). Sequencing input: glioma tissue, nonneoplastic brain tissue, or PBMCs (not recorded which).

The CDR3 region is CSADTGAGTDTQYF. CDR3 bases: TGCAGTGCTGATACGGGGGCTGGCACAGATACGCAGTATTTT. The gene calls are TRBV20-1 and TRBJ2-3; perhaps D is TRBD1 or TRBD2 (6 bases each). The CDR3 extends over 14 amino acids. Germline CDR1 reads DFQATT; CDR2 reads SNEGSKA (reference sequence). V shed 5 bases and J shed 1 base, with 13 bases lying between them.